The 7 T cell receptor beta chains below were found in one sample sequenced in a study of shared clonotypes between healthy human individuals (dated by TCRdb to the early 2020s). Libraries came from the immunoSEQ multiplex PCR assay. TCRdb took over this immuneACCESS table, retaining in-frame rearrangements with V and J assigned. Such tables are incomplete; in checked studies, under half of the missing clones stem from an unresolved V gene, and the remainder is unexplained. In all, the sample holds roughly 2,500,000 clones, and 93% of those were seen once. Of the sample, around 0.4% falls within the top ten clones. Sequencing input: naive CD4+ T cells from PBMCs. Reading the label with the study, this specimen's cell subset or site is: CD45RA+ positively selected. The receptors were gathered from a man younger than 30 in good health. Some clones in this sample may be carry-over from other donors' samples.

With regard to this clone: The sample has other DNA sequences that encode this CDR3 too. The V call is TRBV27, the J call TRBJ2-5; 7 bases are a match to TRBD2. Germline CDR1 is MNHEY and CDR2 is SMNVEV (reference sequence). This CDR3 has 13 amino acids. V was pared by 6 bases and J by 5 bases, with 6 bases of the junction left unmatched. In nucleotides, the CDR3 is TGTGCCAGCAGAAATAGGCGGGGGGAGACCCAGTACTTC. This sequence encodes CASRNRRGETQYF.

This chain links TRBV10-3 with TRBJ2-7; D is possibly TRBD1 (6 bases). The CDR3 spans 12 residues. Trimming removed 5 bases from V and 6 bases from J, with 11 bases in between. The germline gives CDR1 ENHRY, CDR2 SYGVKD. The CDR3 DNA sequence: TGTGCCATCAGTTACAGGGTGGGCGAGCAGTACTTC. Its protein is CAISYRVGEQYF.

The chain is built from TRBV29-1 and TRBJ1-1; unclear D gene. The CDR3 contains 14 residues. The germline V gene encodes CDR1 SQVTM and CDR2 ANQGSEA. The V end was cut by 4 bases, the J end by 4 bases, with 16 bases between. Here the CDR3 reads CSVVPQTPSTEAFF. The CDR3 DNA sequence: TGCAGCGTTGTTCCCCAAACACCATCCACTGAAGCTTTCTTT.

The V and J genes are TRBV19 and TRBJ2-7, with a tentative D call TRBD1 (5 bases). In germline, CDR1 is LNHDA, CDR2 SQIVND (reference sequence). The CDR3 contains 14 residues. V shed 3 bases and J shed 0 bases, with 9 bases lying between them. Written as DNA, the CDR3 is TGTGCCAGTAGTATCGACAGAGACTCCTACGAGCAGTACTTC. Amino acids: CASSIDRDSYEQYF.

The chain combines TRBV28 with TRBJ2-6; no clear D gene. The CDR3 totals 14 residues. Germline V gene data show CDR1 as MDHEN and CDR2 as SYDVKM. Trimming shortened V by 7 bases and J by 5 bases, and 12 bases separated the two germline ends. The CDR3 bases are TGTGCCAGCACCAAGCCGGCGAGGGCCAACGTCCTGACTTTC. This codes for CASTKPARANVLTF. The whole variable domain, remainder taken from reference TRBV28 and TRBJ2-6, is DVKVTQSSRYLVKRTGEKVFLECVQDMDHENMFWYRQDPGLGLRLIYFSYDVKMKEKGDIPEGYSVSREKKERFSLILESASTNQTSMYLCASTKPARANVLTFGAGSRLTVL.

V gene TRBV2 combines with J gene TRBJ2-5, with TRBD1 matching over 9 bases. The CDR3 is made up of 15 amino acids. CDR1 SNHLY and CDR2 FYNNEI come from the germline V gene. V shed 1 base and J 2 bases; nucleotides not matched to a gene: 2. As DNA, the CDR3 is TGTGCCAGCAGTGAAGACAGGGGGCGGCAAGAGACCCAGTACTTC. Translating gives CASSEDRGRQETQYF. The variable domain in full, completed from reference TRBV2 and TRBJ2-5, reads EPEVTQTPSHQVTQMGQEVILRCVPISNHLYFYWYRQILGQKVEFLVSFYNNEISEKSEIFDDQFSVERPDGSNFTLKIRSTKLEDSAMYFCASSEDRGRQETQYFGPGTRLLVL.

The chain combines TRBV2 with TRBJ1-1; the match to TRBD1 covers 7 bases. Germline loops: CDR1 SNHLY, CDR2 FYNNEI. The junction had 5 bases not matched to a gene; V was cut back by 8 bases and J by 2 bases. The CDR3 extends over 13 amino acids. CDR3 sequence (DNA): TGTGCCAGCGGACAGGAGGAAAACACTGAAGCTTTCTTT. Protein: CASGQEENTEAFF.